This T cell receptor (beta chain) was identified during a study of OX40 agonist ivuxolimab in advanced cancers. The overall study: Participants could have had prior anti-PD-1, anti-PD-L1 or anti-CTLA-4 therapy, and more than 35% had some. One patient with hepatocellular carcinoma and two with cutaneous melanoma, three in all, had partial responses.

Trimming stripped 0 bases from V and 3 bases from J, with 11 bases between. The CDR3 spans 14 residues. Germline values: CDR1 GTSNPN, CDR2 SVGIG (reference sequence). This clone was found once. Method: immunoSEQ multiplex PCR; TCRdb's copy keeps in-frame clones and lacks some. Among more than 80,000 clones, over 75% were seen once, and the ten largest hold about 0.48%. Material: CD4+ or CD8+ T cells sorted from blood, obtained in a trial of the OX40 agonist ivuxolimab. This chain links TRBV30 with TRBJ1-1, with unresolved D. This TCR was recovered from an adult with an advanced solid tumor such as melanoma, head and neck, liver or kidney cancer. The CDR3 DNA sequence: TGTGCCTGGAGTGTGACCCGCCGGGACACTGAAGCTTTCTTT. Its translation is CAWSVTRRDTEAFF.